Listed below are T cell receptor beta chains from one sample, sequenced in a study of cytomegalovirus exposure and HLA in healthy donors. TCRdb keeps only in-frame clones here, not all; method: immunoSEQ multiplex PCR. The table shows roughly 180,000 clones, with 65% to 85% occurring only once. Material for sequencing was PBMCs. The receptors derive from a girl aged 5 to 17 in good health and CMV-seropositive. CDR3s include the opening cysteine and the closing phenylalanine or tryptophan. A D gene is named only where the DNA matches it firmly. Where a row states a size, it is once, few, many or the class of an expanded clone; other rows omit it.

15	TRBJ2-1	NA	NA	TRBV19	TGTGCCAGTAGTAGGCGAGCGGGCCCCTACAATGAGCAGTTCTTC	CASSRRAGPYNEQFF
15	TRBJ2-1	TRBD1	NA	TRBV5-6	TGTGCCAGCAGCTTGACAGGGGGCAGGTACAATGAGCAGTTCTTC	CASSLTGGRYNEQFF
11	TRBJ2-1	NA	NA	TRBV11-2	TGTGCCAGCAGCTTGGGGGGTGAGCAGTTCTTC	CASSLGGEQFF
16	TRBJ2-7	TRBD2	NA	TRBV10-3	TGTGCCATCAGAGGTGGGAGCGGGACGGCTTCCTACGAGCAGTACTTC	CAIRGGSGTASYEQYF
14	TRBJ2-1	NA	once	TRBV7-9	TGTGCCAGCAGCTTGGTTCTCGGGACTAATGAGCAGTTCTTC	CASSLVLGTNEQFF
15	TRBJ2-3	NA	NA	TRBV15	TGTGCCACCAGCAGAGATCTGGAGTCCACAGATACGCAGTATTTT	CATSRDLESTDTQYF
14	TRBJ1-2	TRBD1	NA	TRBV2	TGTGCCAGCATACTCGGGACAGGGGCCTATGGCTACACCTTC	CASILGTGAYGYTF
14	TRBJ2-7	TRBD1	NA	TRBV27	TGTGCCAGCAGTTTAGGGACAGGGGCCTACGAGCAGTACTTC	CASSLGTGAYEQYF
20	TRBJ2-1	TRBD2	once	TRBV18	TGTGCCAGCTCAACCACGGAGTCTGGACTAGCGGGAGGGGGTTACAATGAGCAGTTCTTC	CASSTTESGLAGGGYNEQFF
18	TRBJ2-6	NA	NA	TRBV27	TGTGCCAGCAGTTTAAGCGGGCCTCGGGGCACTGGGGCCAACGTCCTGACTTTC	CASSLSGPRGTGANVLTF
17	TRBJ2-1	TRBD1	NA	TRBV10-1	TGCGCCAGCAGTAAGAACCGGGACAGGGGACTTTACAATGAGCAGTTCTTC	CASSKNRDRGLYNEQFF
14	TRBJ2-7	NA	NA	TRBV5-1	TGCGCCAGCAGCTCGGGGGTGAGTAGGAACGAGCAGTACTTC	CASSSGVSRNEQYF
15	TRBJ2-5	NA	few	TRBV2	TGTGCCAGCAGTGTTGGATCGGGGAGCCAAGAGACCCAGTACTTC	CASSVGSGSQETQYF
15	TRBJ2-7	NA	once	TRBV4-2	TGTGCCAGCAGCCAAGTTGGGGGGTCGTCCTACGAGCAGTACTTC	CASSQVGGSSYEQYF
14	TRBJ2-2	TRBD2	NA	TRBV2	TGTGCCAGCAGAAGCGGGAGTGACACCGGGGAGCTGTTTTTT	CASRSGSDTGELFF
15	TRBJ1-1	NA	NA	TRBV19	TGTGCCAGTAGTTCCAACGACAGGCTGGACACTGAAGCTTTCTTT	CASSSNDRLDTEAFF
15	TRBJ1-3	NA	NA	TRBV9	TGTGCCAGCAGCGTACAGGGGCAAAGTGGAAACACCATATATTTT	CASSVQGQSGNTIYF
16	TRBJ2-7	NA	NA	TRBV21-1	TGTGCCAGCAGCAAAGCCGGGACAGGTTCCTCCTACGAGCAGTACTTC	CASSKAGTGSSYEQYF
16	TRBJ2-3	TRBD1	few	TRBV5-1	TGCGCCAGCAAAACGGTACGACAGGGGGCAGCAGATACGCAGTATTTT	CASKTVRQGAADTQYF
14	TRBJ2-7	TRBD2	few	TRBV19	TGTGCCAGTAGTACTCTAGCGGGAGCCTCAGGGAGGCACTTC	CASSTLAGASGRHF
15	TRBJ2-7	NA	NA	TRBV6-1	TGTGCCAGCGGAGGGACTCCCGCCGCCCTCTACGAGCAGTACTTC	CASGGTPAALYEQYF
13	TRBJ1-2	NA	NA	TRBV5-1	TGCGCCAGCAGCTTCGACGGGAACTATGGCTACACCTTC	CASSFDGNYGYTF
14	TRBJ2-1	NA	NA	TRBV25-1	TGTGCCAGCAGTGGCGCGGTTCCCTACAATGAGCAGTTCTTC	CASSGAVPYNEQFF
17	TRBJ2-2	TRBD2	NA	TRBV10-1	TGCGCCAGCAGTCCGGGACTAGCGGGAGGGGATGCCGGGGAGCTGTTTTTT	CASSPGLAGGDAGELFF
14	TRBJ2-1	TRBD2	NA	TRBV15	TGTGCCACCAGCAGGAGACTAGCGCCTAATGAGCAGTTCTTC	CATSRRLAPNEQFF
14	TRBJ2-3	TRBD2	NA	TRBV5-1	TGCGCCAGCAGCTCAGGGACTAGCGGGGATACGCAGTATTTT	CASSSGTSGDTQYF
16	TRBJ2-6	TRBD2	NA	TRBV6-4	TGTGCCAGCAGTGTAGCGGGAGGGACTGGGGCCAACGTCCTGACTTTC	CASSVAGGTGANVLTF
14	TRBJ1-2	NA	NA	TRBV14	TGTGCCAGCAGCCAGAGGCCGCCGATCTATGGCTACACCTTC	CASSQRPPIYGYTF
15	TRBJ2-5	TRBD2	few	TRBV5-1	TGCGCCAGCAGCTTAAATGGCGGGAGGGAAGAGACCCAGTACTTC	CASSLNGGREETQYF
16	TRBJ2-1	NA	NA	TRBV19	TGTGCCAGTACCCCTTCTCCGGGACTCTGGGGAAATGAGCAGTTCTTC	CASTPSPGLWGNEQFF
15	TRBJ1-2	NA	few	TRBV4-1	TGCGCCAGCAGCCAAGAGGTGGTTCTAGGGGGTGGCTACACCTTC	CASSQEVVLGGGYTF
15	TRBJ2-1	TRBD2	NA	TRBV14	TGTGCCAGCAGCCATATGGGACTAGCGGCCCCGGAACAGTTCTTC	CASSHMGLAAPEQFF
13	TRBJ1-5	NA	NA	TRBV29-1	TGCAGCGTGGGAGGTGGGGGCAATCAGCCCCAGCATTTT	CSVGGGGNQPQHF
14	TRBJ2-3	NA	once	TRBV2	TGTGCCAGTGAGGGTGGGCCGAGCACAGATACGCAGTATTTT	CASEGGPSTDTQYF
13	TRBJ2-3	TRBD2	NA	TRBV10-3	TGTGCCATTAGCGGGAGTGCGACAGATACGCAGTATTTT	CAISGSATDTQYF
13	TRBJ2-4	NA	NA	TRBV6-5	TGTGCCAGCAGCCGAGCCCCCAACGGCATTCAGTACTTC	CASSRAPNGIQYF
14	TRBJ2-5	TRBD2	NA	TRBV5-1	TGCGCCAGCAGCGCCCGACTAGCGGGAGAGACCCAGTACTTC	CASSARLAGETQYF
16	TRBJ2-5	TRBD1	NA	TRBV6-6	TGTGCCAGCAGTTGGGGACAGGTCTTGATTCCAGAGACCCAGTACTTC	CASSWGQVLIPETQYF
12	TRBJ2-5	TRBD1	NA	TRBV5-4	TGTGCCAGCAGCCCGGGACAGGAGACCCAGTACTTC	CASSPGQETQYF
15	TRBJ1-2	TRBD1	NA	TRBV6-5	TGTGCCAGCAGTTTCACAGGGGGGCCGAACTATGGCTACACCTTC	CASSFTGGPNYGYTF
15	TRBJ2-3	NA	NA	TRBV10-2	TGCGCCAGCAGTGACCCAAAGGGAGGCACAGATACGCAGTATTTT	CASSDPKGGTDTQYF
14	TRBJ2-7	TRBD1	NA	TRBV30	TGTGCCTGGTCGTTGACCGGGACAGTCTACGAGCAGTACTTC	CAWSLTGTVYEQYF
17	TRBJ2-1	TRBD2	NA	TRBV7-6	TGTGCCAGCAATAGACTAGCGGGATACTCTGCGAGGAATGAGCAGTTCTTC	CASNRLAGYSARNEQFF
14	TRBJ1-2	TRBD1	NA	TRBV28	TGTGCCAGTATACCGGGACAGTGGGACTATGGCTACACCTTC	CASIPGQWDYGYTF
15	TRBJ1-2	TRBD1	NA	TRBV30	TGTGCCTGGAGTCGGGGAACCGGGACAGGCGGAGGCTACACCTTC	CAWSRGTGTGGGYTF
15	TRBJ1-1	TRBD1	NA	TRBV4-1	TGCGCCAGCGAAGCCTCGACAGGGATGAACACTGAAGCTTTCTTT	CASEASTGMNTEAFF
13	TRBJ2-5	NA	NA	TRBV18	TGTGCCAGCTCACCACGGCGGCAAGAGACCCAGTACTTC	CASSPRRQETQYF
13	TRBJ2-3	NA	NA	TRBV11-3	TGTGCCAGCGGTTCCAGGGGGGCAGATACGCAGTATTTT	CASGSRGADTQYF
13	TRBJ2-3	TRBD2	NA	TRBV4-3	TGCGCCAGCAGTGGACTAGTCGCGGATACGCAGTATTTT	CASSGLVADTQYF
18	TRBJ2-7	TRBD1	NA	TRBV4-1	TGCGCCAGCAGCCAGAGGGACACCGGGACAGGGGAAATGAACGAGCAGTACTTC	CASSQRDTGTGEMNEQYF
15	TRBJ2-7	NA	once	TRBV7-9	TGTGCCAGCAGCTTAGGGTGGGCGTCTTCCTACGAGCAGTACTTC	CASSLGWASSYEQYF
15	TRBJ2-1	TRBD1	NA	TRBV5-1	TGCGCCACGAGACCGACAGGGACGGTACAGAATGAGCAGTTCTTC	CATRPTGTVQNEQFF
14	TRBJ1-2	NA	NA	TRBV6-5	TGTGCCAGCAGTTATGAGTCTTCTAACTATGGCTACACCTTC	CASSYESSNYGYTF
15	TRBJ2-6	NA	NA	TRBV2	TGTGCCAGCAGTGGCACAGGGACTGGGGCCAACGTCCTGACTTTC	CASSGTGTGANVLTF
14	TRBJ2-7	NA	NA	TRBV7-9	TGTGCCAGCACCCAGATCGGGGGACGGTACGAGCAGTACTTC	CASTQIGGRYEQYF
14	TRBJ2-1	NA	NA	TRBV2	TGTGCCAGCAGTGAACGGGAGACAGCCGGAGGCGAGTTCTTC	CASSERETAGGEFF
14	TRBJ1-1	TRBD1	NA	TRBV4-2	TGTGCCAGCAGCCAAGATCGGACAGGGTTTGAAGCTTTCTTT	CASSQDRTGFEAFF
12	TRBJ1-3	NA	NA	TRBV10-3	TGTGCCATCAGGCCCCCAGGGGACACCATATATTTT	CAIRPPGDTIYF